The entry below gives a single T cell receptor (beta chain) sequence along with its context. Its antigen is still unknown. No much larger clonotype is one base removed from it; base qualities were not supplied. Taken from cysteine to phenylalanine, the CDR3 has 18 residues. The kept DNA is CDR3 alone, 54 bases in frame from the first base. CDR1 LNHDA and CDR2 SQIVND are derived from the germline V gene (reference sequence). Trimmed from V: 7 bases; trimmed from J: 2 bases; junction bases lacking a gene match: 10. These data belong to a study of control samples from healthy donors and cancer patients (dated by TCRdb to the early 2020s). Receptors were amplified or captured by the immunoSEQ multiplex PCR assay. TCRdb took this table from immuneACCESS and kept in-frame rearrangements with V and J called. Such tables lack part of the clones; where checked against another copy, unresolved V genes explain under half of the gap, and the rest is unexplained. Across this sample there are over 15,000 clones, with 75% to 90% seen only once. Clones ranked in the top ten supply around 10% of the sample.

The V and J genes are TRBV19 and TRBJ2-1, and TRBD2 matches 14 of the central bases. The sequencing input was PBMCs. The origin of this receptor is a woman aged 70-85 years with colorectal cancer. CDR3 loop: CASKEGLAGERTYNEQFF. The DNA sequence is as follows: TGTGCCAGTAAGGAGGGACTAGCGGGAGAGCGGACCTACAATGAGCAGTTCTTC.